This is a list of T cell receptor beta chains from one sample in a study of shared clonotypes between healthy human individuals. Assay used: immunoSEQ multiplex PCR; TCRdb lists only in-frame clones, some missing. The repertoire holds about 2 million clones, about 95% seen once, with 1% to 1.3% in the top ten. Sequenced sample: naive CD8+ T cells sorted from blood. The receptors originated from a young man in good health. Both conserved end residues are part of each CDR3. Fields, in order: CDR3 DNA, CDR3 protein, D gene, clone size, V gene, J gene. D genes are given only for firm matches. Clone size appears in some rows only: once, few, many, or a class for an expanded clone.

cdr3_nt: TGTGCCAGCAGCTTACAGGGGGCGGAAGGCTACACCTTC
cdr3_aa: CASSLQGAEGYTF
d_call: TRBD1
clone_size: once
v_call: TRBV5-4
j_call: TRBJ1-2

cdr3_nt: TGTGCCAGCAGCCCGGAGAGCCAAGAGACCCAGTACTTC
cdr3_aa: CASSPESQETQYF
d_call: -
clone_size: -
v_call: TRBV7-9
j_call: TRBJ2-5

cdr3_nt: TGTGCCAGCAGTTTAGTAGCGGCGGACTCCTACAATGAGCAGTTCTTC
cdr3_aa: CASSLVAADSYNEQFF
d_call: -
clone_size: -
v_call: TRBV28
j_call: TRBJ2-1

cdr3_nt: TGTGCCAGCAGTCCTAATCCGGGGCCCACCGGGGAGCTGTTTTTT
cdr3_aa: CASSPNPGPTGELFF
d_call: -
clone_size: -
v_call: TRBV27
j_call: TRBJ2-2

cdr3_nt: TGTGCCAGCAGTCCGACCGGGATCTCGGCCAACGTCCTGACTTTC
cdr3_aa: CASSPTGISANVLTF
d_call: -
clone_size: -
v_call: TRBV27
j_call: TRBJ2-6

cdr3_nt: TGTGCCAGCAGCCCCGAAGGGAGCGGGAGTGGGTATACGCAGTATTTT
cdr3_aa: CASSPEGSGSGYTQYF
d_call: TRBD2
clone_size: -
v_call: TRBV9
j_call: TRBJ2-3

cdr3_nt: TGCAGCGCAGAAATCGGGGAGCTGTTTTTT
cdr3_aa: CSAEIGELFF
d_call: -
clone_size: -
v_call: TRBV29-1
j_call: TRBJ2-2

cdr3_nt: TGTGCCAGCAGCGTAGAGAGGGGTGAGACCCAGTACTTC
cdr3_aa: CASSVERGETQYF
d_call: -
clone_size: -
v_call: TRBV9
j_call: TRBJ2-5

cdr3_nt: TGCGCCAGCAGCCCTTACCAACTAGCGGGGGGCCGCGATGAGCAGTTCTTC
cdr3_aa: CASSPYQLAGGRDEQFF
d_call: TRBD2
clone_size: once
v_call: TRBV5-1
j_call: TRBJ2-1

cdr3_nt: TGTGCCACCGTCTCATCAGGGGCTCAAGAGCAGTACTTC
cdr3_aa: CATVSSGAQEQYF
d_call: -
clone_size: -
v_call: TRBV2
j_call: TRBJ2-7

cdr3_nt: TGCGCCAGCAGTGACAGAATCAACACCGGGGAGCTGTTTTTT
cdr3_aa: CASSDRINTGELFF
d_call: -
clone_size: once
v_call: TRBV10-2
j_call: TRBJ2-2

cdr3_nt: TGTGCCAGCGGAGACAGGGGGCCTGGCTACACCTTC
cdr3_aa: CASGDRGPGYTF
d_call: TRBD1
clone_size: -
v_call: TRBV9
j_call: TRBJ1-2

cdr3_nt: TGTGCCAGCCATACAGTTACCGGGGAGCTGTTTTTT
cdr3_aa: CASHTVTGELFF
d_call: -
clone_size: -
v_call: TRBV28
j_call: TRBJ2-2

cdr3_nt: TGTGCCAGCAGCTTATTCCCTGGCGGGGGACCAGATACGCAGTATTTT
cdr3_aa: CASSLFPGGGPDTQYF
d_call: TRBD2
clone_size: -
v_call: TRBV7-6
j_call: TRBJ2-3

cdr3_nt: TGCGCCAGCAGCCAAGGAAATCCGGGACTCATAAACACCGGGGAGCTGTTTTTT
cdr3_aa: CASSQGNPGLINTGELFF
d_call: -
clone_size: -
v_call: TRBV4-3
j_call: TRBJ2-2

cdr3_nt: TGTGCCAGCAGCTTGCCCGGACAGACAAACTATGGCTACACCTTC
cdr3_aa: CASSLPGQTNYGYTF
d_call: -
clone_size: -
v_call: TRBV5-8
j_call: TRBJ1-2

cdr3_nt: TGTGCCAGTAGTCCACTTTTCTCCTACGAGCAGTACTTC
cdr3_aa: CASSPLFSYEQYF
d_call: -
clone_size: -
v_call: TRBV19
j_call: TRBJ2-7

cdr3_nt: TGTGCCAGCAGCGCAGGGGGCACAGATACGCAGTATTTT
cdr3_aa: CASSAGGTDTQYF
d_call: -
clone_size: -
v_call: TRBV6-5
j_call: TRBJ2-3

cdr3_nt: TGTGCCAGCAGCGACACAGCGGCAGCGATTTACAATGAGCAGTTCTTC
cdr3_aa: CASSDTAAAIYNEQFF
d_call: -
clone_size: -
v_call: TRBV9
j_call: TRBJ2-1

cdr3_nt: TGCGCCAGCAGCCAAAAGACAGGGTATGTGGAGACCCAGTACTTC
cdr3_aa: CASSQKTGYVETQYF
d_call: TRBD1
clone_size: -
v_call: TRBV4-3
j_call: TRBJ2-5

cdr3_nt: TGTGCCAGTAGTGTCCAAGAGACCCAGTACTTC
cdr3_aa: CASSVQETQYF
d_call: -
clone_size: -
v_call: TRBV19
j_call: TRBJ2-5

cdr3_nt: TGTGCCACCAGCACCCCCGGGACAGAGATTTACGAGCAGTACTTC
cdr3_aa: CATSTPGTEIYEQYF
d_call: TRBD1
clone_size: -
v_call: TRBV15
j_call: TRBJ2-7

cdr3_nt: TGCGCCAGCAGTGAGCTACAGGGTGGTGGCTACACCTTC
cdr3_aa: CASSELQGGGYTF
d_call: -
clone_size: few
v_call: TRBV10-2
j_call: TRBJ1-2

cdr3_nt: TGTGCCAGCAGCTTAGAGCTATGGGAGCAGTACTTC
cdr3_aa: CASSLELWEQYF
d_call: -
clone_size: -
v_call: TRBV11-2
j_call: TRBJ2-7

cdr3_nt: TGCGCCAGCAGCCAAGATATTACAGGACAAGAGACCCAGTACTTC
cdr3_aa: CASSQDITGQETQYF
d_call: -
clone_size: -
v_call: TRBV4-3
j_call: TRBJ2-5

cdr3_nt: TGTGCCAGCAGCCGGGGGGGATGGTACAATGAGCAGTTCTTC
cdr3_aa: CASSRGGWYNEQFF
d_call: TRBD2
clone_size: -
v_call: TRBV5-6
j_call: TRBJ2-1

cdr3_nt: TGTGCCAGCAGAGATTCGACAGGGTATGGCTACACCTTC
cdr3_aa: CASRDSTGYGYTF
d_call: TRBD1
clone_size: -
v_call: TRBV6-5
j_call: TRBJ1-2

cdr3_nt: TGTGCCAGCAGACCTCTCGGGCAGGAGCAGTACTTC
cdr3_aa: CASRPLGQEQYF
d_call: -
clone_size: -
v_call: TRBV27
j_call: TRBJ2-5

cdr3_nt: TGCAGCGTTGAAGAGGGGTTGAACACTGAAGCTTTCTTT
cdr3_aa: CSVEEGLNTEAFF
d_call: -
clone_size: -
v_call: TRBV29-1
j_call: TRBJ1-1